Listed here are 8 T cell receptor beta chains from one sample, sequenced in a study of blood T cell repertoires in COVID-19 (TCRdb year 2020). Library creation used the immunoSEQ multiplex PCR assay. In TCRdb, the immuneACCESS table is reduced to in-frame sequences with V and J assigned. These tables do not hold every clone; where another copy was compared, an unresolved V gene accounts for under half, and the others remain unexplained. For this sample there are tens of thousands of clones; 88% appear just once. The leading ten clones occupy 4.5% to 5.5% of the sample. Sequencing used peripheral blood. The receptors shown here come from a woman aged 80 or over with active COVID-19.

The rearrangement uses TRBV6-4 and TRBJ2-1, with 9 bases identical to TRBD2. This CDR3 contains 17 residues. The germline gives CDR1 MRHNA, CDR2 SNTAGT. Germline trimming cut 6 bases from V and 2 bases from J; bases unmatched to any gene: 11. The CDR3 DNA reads TGTGCCAGCAGAAAGGAGACTAGCGGCTTGCCCTACAATGAGCAGTTCTTC. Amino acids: CASRKETSGLPYNEQFF.

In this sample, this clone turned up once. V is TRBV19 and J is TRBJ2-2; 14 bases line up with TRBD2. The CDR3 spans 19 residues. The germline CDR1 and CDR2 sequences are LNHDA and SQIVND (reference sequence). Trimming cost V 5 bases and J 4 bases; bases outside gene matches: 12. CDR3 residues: CASSYPGLAGVMFTGELFF. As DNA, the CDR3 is TGTGCCAGTAGTTATCCGGGACTAGCGGGAGTAATGTTCACCGGGGAGCTGTTTTTT. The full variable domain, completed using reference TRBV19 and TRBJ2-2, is DGGITQSPKYLFRKEGQNVTLSCEQNLNHDAMYWYRQDPGQGLRLIYYSQIVNDFQKGDIAEGYSVSREKKESFPLTVTSAQKNPTAFYLCASSYPGLAGVMFTGELFFGEGSRLTVL.

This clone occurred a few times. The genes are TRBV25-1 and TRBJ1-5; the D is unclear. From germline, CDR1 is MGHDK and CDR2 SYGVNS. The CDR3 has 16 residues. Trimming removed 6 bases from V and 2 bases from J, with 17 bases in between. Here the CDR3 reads CASSTSELAGNQPQHF. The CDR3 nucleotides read TGTGCCAGCAGCACCAGCGAGCTGGCGGGCAATCAGCCCCAGCATTTT. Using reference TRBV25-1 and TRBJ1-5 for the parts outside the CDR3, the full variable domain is EADIYQTPRYLVIGTGKKITLECSQTMGHDKMYWYQQDPGMELHLIHYSYGVNSTEKGDLSSESTVSRIRTEHFPLTLESARPSHTSQYLCASSTSELAGNQPQHFGDGTRLSIL.

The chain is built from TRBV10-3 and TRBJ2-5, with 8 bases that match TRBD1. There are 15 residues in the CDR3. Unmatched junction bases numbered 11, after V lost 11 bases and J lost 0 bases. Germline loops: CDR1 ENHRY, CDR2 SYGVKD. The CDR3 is CASNGDRQYQETQYF. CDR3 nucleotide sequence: TGTGCCTCTAACGGGGACAGGCAATACCAAGAGACCCAGTACTTC.

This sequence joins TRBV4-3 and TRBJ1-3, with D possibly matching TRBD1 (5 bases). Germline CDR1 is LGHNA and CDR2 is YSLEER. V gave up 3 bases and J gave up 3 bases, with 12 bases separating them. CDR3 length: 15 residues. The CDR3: CASSQTLGVGNTIYF. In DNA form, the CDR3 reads TGCGCCAGCAGCCAGACCCTAGGGGTTGGAAACACCATATATTTT.

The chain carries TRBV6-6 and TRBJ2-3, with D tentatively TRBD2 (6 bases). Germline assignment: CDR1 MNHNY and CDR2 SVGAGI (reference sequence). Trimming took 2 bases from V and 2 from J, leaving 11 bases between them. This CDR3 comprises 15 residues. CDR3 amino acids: CASSYPGLYTDTQYF. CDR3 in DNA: TGTGCCAGCAGTTACCCGGGACTTTACACAGATACGCAGTATTTT.

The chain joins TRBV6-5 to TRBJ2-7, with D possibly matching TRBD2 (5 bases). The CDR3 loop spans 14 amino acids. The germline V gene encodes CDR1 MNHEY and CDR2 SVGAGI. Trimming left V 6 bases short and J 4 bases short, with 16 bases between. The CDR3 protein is CASRPTRSGYEQYF. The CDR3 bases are TGTGCCAGCAGGCCAACTAGGTCCGGATACGAGCAGTACTTC.

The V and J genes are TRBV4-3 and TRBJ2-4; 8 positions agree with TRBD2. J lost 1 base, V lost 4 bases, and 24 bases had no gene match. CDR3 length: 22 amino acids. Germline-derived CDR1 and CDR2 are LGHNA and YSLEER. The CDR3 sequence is CASSPGGRTGRASRGAKNIQYF. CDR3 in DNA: TGCGCCAGCAGCCCGGGAGGCAGGACCGGGAGGGCCTCAAGAGGGGCCAAAAACATTCAGTACTTC.